These T cell receptor beta chains were read from a single sample in a study of OX40 agonist ivuxolimab in advanced cancers. Sequencing was performed with immunoSEQ multiplex PCR; in TCRdb, only in-frame clones are kept and a portion is missing. The table lists tens of thousands of clones, about 88% of them singletons, with 1% in the top ten. The sample here was CD4+ or CD8+ T cells sorted from blood, taken in a trial of the OX40 agonist ivuxolimab. The source is an adult with an advanced solid tumor such as melanoma, head and neck, liver or kidney cancer. The CDR3 runs from the conserved cysteine through the conserved F or W. D genes are given only for firm matches. Part of the rows lack a size; the others show once, few, many or a class for expanded clones.

v_call: TRBV19; clone_size: NA; j_call: TRBJ1-1; d_call: NA; cdr3_nt: TGTGCCAGTAACCCGGCAGAGAAAATGAACACTGAAGCTTTCTTT; cdr3_aa: CASNPAEKMNTEAFF
v_call: TRBV7-9; clone_size: NA; j_call: TRBJ1-4; d_call: NA; cdr3_nt: TGTGCCAGCAGTCAGAGGTTGTATGAAAAACTGTTTTTT; cdr3_aa: CASSQRLYEKLFF
v_call: TRBV4-2; clone_size: few; j_call: TRBJ2-5; d_call: NA; cdr3_nt: TGTGCCAGCAGCCCGGACCTCCCTCGGGGAGAGACCCAGTACTTC; cdr3_aa: CASSPDLPRGETQYF
v_call: TRBV6-1; clone_size: NA; j_call: TRBJ2-2; d_call: TRBD2; cdr3_nt: TGTGCCAGCAGGCAACTAGCGGCGAACACCGGGGAGCTGTTTTTT; cdr3_aa: CASRQLAANTGELFF